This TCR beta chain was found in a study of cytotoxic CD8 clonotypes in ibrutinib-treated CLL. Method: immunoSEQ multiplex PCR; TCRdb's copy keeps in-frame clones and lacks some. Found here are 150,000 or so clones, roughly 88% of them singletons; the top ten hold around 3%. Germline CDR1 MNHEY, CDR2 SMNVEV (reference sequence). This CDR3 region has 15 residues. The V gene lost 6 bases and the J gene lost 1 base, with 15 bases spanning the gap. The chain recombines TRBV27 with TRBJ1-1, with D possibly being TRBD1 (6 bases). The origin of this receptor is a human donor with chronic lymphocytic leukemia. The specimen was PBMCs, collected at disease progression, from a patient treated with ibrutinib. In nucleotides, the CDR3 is TGTGCCAGCAGCCATAATACAGGGTGGAACACTGAAGCTTTCTTT. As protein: CASSHNTGWNTEAFF.